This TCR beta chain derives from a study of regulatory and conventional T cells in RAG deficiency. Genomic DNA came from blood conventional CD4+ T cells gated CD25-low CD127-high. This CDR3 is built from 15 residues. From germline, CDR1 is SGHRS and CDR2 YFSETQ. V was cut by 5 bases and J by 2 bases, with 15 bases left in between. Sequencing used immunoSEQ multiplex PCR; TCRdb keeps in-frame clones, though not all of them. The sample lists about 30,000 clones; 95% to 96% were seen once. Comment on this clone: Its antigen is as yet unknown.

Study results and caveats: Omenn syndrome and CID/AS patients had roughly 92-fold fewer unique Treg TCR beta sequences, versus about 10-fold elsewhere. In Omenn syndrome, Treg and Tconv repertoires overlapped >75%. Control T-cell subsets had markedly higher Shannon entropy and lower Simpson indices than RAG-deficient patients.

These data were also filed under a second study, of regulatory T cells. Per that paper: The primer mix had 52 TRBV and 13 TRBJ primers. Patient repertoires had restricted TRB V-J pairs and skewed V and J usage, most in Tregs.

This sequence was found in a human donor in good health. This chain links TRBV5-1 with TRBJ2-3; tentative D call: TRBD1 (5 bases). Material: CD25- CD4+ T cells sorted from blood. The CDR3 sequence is CASRITGSSTDTQYF. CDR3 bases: TGCGCCAGCAGGATAACAGGTTCCTCCACAGATACGCAGTATTTT. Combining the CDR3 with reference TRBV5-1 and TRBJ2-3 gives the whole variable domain KAGVTQTPRYLIKTRGQQVTLSCSPISGHRSVSWYQQTPGQGLQFLFEYFSETQRNKGNFPGRFSGRQFSNSRSEMNVSTLELGDSALYLCASRITGSSTDTQYFGPGTRLTVL.